The clone carrying this T cell receptor (beta chain) has more than one count but fewer than ten. Antigen unknown. This CDR3 contains 13 residues. V trimming: 2 bases; J trimming: 7 bases; junction bases outside the gene matches: 4. In germline, CDR1 is MRHNA, CDR2 SNTAGT. The sample originates from a study of cytomegalovirus exposure and HLA in healthy donors. The PCR was carried out with 60 Vbeta primers and 13 Jbeta primers. Only in-frame clones appear in the TCRdb table, and some are missing; sequencing was by immunoSEQ multiplex PCR. The table records about 160,000 clones, under 90% of them present only once. General study results and limits: In an earlier analysis, productive rearrangement rates for most beta V segments clustered near 87% or 30%. Being indistinguishable, some V segments were excluded, TRBV6-2 and TRBV6-3 among them. A missense DCLRE1C variant was associated with V- and J-gene trimming of TCR beta chains in a later analysis, and an independent cohort replicated the association.

Sequencing input: PBMCs. V gene TRBV6-4 combines with J gene TRBJ1-1; 7 positions match TRBD1. The receptor was derived from a young man in good health and CMV-seronegative. The DNA for the CDR3 is TGTGCCAGCAGTGACGAGAGACAGGGTGAAGCTTTCTTT. Translating gives CASSDERQGEAFF.